The present entry profiles one TCR beta chain with its context. Its antigen is currently not known. No base quality values were provided; no much bigger clone lies one nucleotide off. These data come from a study of T cells in localized non-small cell lung cancer (dated by TCRdb to 2020 to 2021). About the full investigation: T cell repertoires of some 240 early-stage NSCLC patients were analyzed, with tumors being compared against uninvolved tumor-adjacent lungs. The cohort consisted of under 300 treatment-naive NSCLC patients whose localized lung tumors had been resected. The mean age of the NSCLC patients was just over 65 years, with 130 or so men and around 100 women. Overall results and qualifications from the work: A median of around 57 of the top 100 tumor clones turned up in the paired uninvolved adjacent lung, and under 30 of those clones also ranked among the top 100 of that same adjacent lung. Longer overall survival was associated with higher blood T cell density, whereas shorter survival was associated with higher adjacent-lung clonality. Because multi-region tumor sequencing was not done, intratumor heterogeneity could not be ruled out. Uninvolved tumor-adjacent lung showed the highest T cell clonality, higher than tumor, which suggests more focused antigenic responses in the adjacent lung. Because of the exploratory design, TCR variables were selected using unadjusted p-values without false-discovery rate correction.

Here V drops 3 bases and J drops 8 bases, and the junction holds 17 bases not matched to any gene. For CDR1 and CDR2, the germline V gene lists SGHDN and FVKESK. From cysteine to phenylalanine, the CDR3 is 18 amino acids long. Only CDR3 DNA remains: 54 bases, in frame from the first base. The immunoSEQ Assay was used to sequence TCR beta CDR3 regions from DNA. The study's processing was this. To compute T cell density, TCR beta template counts were normalized to usable DNA, which was estimated by amplifying housekeeping genes. Richness was estimated with the preseqR package, extrapolating to 400,000 templates for PBMC samples and 120,000 templates for tissue samples. Clonality was defined by subtracting Pielou's evenness from one. To identify tissue-enriched TCRs, differential abundance testing was run on productive amino-acid clonotypes with a minimum total count of 5 and an alpha of 0.1. The Jaccard Index and the Morisita Overlap Index were used to measure repertoire overlap between compartments. GLIPH grouped TCR beta CDR3s together with public tetramer-defined viral CDR3s, and a viral motif had to include at least three viral sequences and also show V-gene enrichment. TCRdb holds this immuneACCESS table with in-frame rearrangements only. Some clones are missing; in checked studies, unresolved V genes explain under half, and the rest has no known cause. V, J and clone size are taken as reported in that table, and D and trimming were inferred from the DNA itself. The sample includes about 41,000 clones, with roughly 90% observed a single time. The ten largest clones take up roughly 2.6% of the sample.

At diagnosis, tumor, uninvolved tumor-adjacent lung and peripheral blood were collected and then preserved as a mix of FFPE and fresh-frozen material. Blood samples were analyzed as peripheral blood mononuclear cells for TCR repertoire profiling. The sequencing here drew on peripheral blood, taken before any cancer treatment. The chain is made from TRBV14 and TRBJ2-1; a stretch of 9 junction bases matches TRBD2. The sequence derives from a female donor of 60 years or more with stage I squamous cell lung carcinoma. The CDR3 here reads CASSQGARVAGVSHEQFF. At the DNA level, the sequence is TGTGCCAGCAGCCAGGGGGCTAGGGTAGCGGGAGTTTCGCATGAGCAGTTCTTC.